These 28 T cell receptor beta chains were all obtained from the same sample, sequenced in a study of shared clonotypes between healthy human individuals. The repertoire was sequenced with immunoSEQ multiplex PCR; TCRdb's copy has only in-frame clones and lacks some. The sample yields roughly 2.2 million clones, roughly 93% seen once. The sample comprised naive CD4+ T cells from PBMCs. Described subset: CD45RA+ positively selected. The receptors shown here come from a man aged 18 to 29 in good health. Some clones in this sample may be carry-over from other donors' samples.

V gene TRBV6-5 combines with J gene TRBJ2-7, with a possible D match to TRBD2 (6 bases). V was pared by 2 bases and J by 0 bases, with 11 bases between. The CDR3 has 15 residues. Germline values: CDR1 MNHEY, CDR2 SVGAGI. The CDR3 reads CASSYTSLSSYEQYF. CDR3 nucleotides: TGTGCCAGCAGTTACACTAGCCTGAGCTCCTACGAGCAGTACTTC.

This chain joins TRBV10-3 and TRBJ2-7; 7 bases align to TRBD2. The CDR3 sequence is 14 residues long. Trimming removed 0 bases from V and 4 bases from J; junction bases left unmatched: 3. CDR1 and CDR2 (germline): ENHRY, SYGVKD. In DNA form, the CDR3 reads TGTGCCATCAGTGAGTCGGGGGAGGGTTACGAGCAGTACTTC. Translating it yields CAISESGEGYEQYF.

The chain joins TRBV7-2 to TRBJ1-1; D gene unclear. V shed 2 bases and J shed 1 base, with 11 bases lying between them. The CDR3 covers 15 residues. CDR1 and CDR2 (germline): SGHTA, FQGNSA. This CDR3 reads CASSLFSGKNTEAFF. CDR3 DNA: TGTGCCAGCAGCTTATTCTCCGGAAAGAACACTGAAGCTTTCTTT.

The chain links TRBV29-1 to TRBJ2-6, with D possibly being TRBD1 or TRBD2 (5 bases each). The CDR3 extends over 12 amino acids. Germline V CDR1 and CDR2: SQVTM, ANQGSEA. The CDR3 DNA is TGCGGGGGAAGCTCTGGGGCCAACGTCCTGACTTTC. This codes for CGGSSGANVLTF.

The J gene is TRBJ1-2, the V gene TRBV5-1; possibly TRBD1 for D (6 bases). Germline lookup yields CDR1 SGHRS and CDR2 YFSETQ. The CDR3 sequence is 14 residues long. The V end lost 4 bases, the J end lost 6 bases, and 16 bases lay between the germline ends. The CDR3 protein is CASSPVQGRDGYTF. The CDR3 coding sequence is TGCGCCAGCAGCCCCGTACAGGGTCGAGATGGCTACACCTTC.

Written as DNA, the CDR3 is TGTGCCAGCAGCTCTACAGGGAGGACCATATATTTT. It encodes CASSSTGRTIYF. This chain connects TRBV5-6 to TRBJ1-3; the D gene is possibly TRBD1 (6 bases). Germline CDR1 SGHDT, CDR2 YYEEEE. The CDR3 loop spans 12 amino acids. The V gene lost 3 bases and the J gene lost 10 bases, with 11 bases spanning the gap.

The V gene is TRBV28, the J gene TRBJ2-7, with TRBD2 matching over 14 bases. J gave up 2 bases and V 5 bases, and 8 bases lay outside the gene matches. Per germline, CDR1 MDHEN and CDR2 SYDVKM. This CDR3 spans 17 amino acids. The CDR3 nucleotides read TGTGCCAGCAGTCCTCCACCGGGACTAGCGGGAGCCTACGAGCAGTACTTC. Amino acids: CASSPPPGLAGAYEQYF.

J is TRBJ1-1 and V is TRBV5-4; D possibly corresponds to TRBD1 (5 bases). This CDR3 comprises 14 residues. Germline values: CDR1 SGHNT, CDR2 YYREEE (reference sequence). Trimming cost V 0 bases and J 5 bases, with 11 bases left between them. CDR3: CASSLEAGWTEAFF. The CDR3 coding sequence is TGTGCCAGCAGCTTGGAGGCAGGGTGGACTGAAGCTTTCTTT. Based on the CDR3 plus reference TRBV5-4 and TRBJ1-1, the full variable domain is ETGVTQSPTHLIKTRGQQVTLRCSSQSGHNTVSWYQQALGQGPQFIFQYYREEENGRGNFPPRFSGLQFPNYSSELNVNALELDDSALYLCASSLEAGWTEAFFGQGTRLTVV.

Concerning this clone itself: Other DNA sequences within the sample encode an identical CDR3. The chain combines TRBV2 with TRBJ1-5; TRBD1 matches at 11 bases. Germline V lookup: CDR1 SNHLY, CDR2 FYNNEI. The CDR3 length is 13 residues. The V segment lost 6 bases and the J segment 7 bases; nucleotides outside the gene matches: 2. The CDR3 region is CASSGQGAQPQHF. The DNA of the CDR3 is TGTGCCAGCAGCGGACAGGGGGCCCAGCCCCAGCATTTT.

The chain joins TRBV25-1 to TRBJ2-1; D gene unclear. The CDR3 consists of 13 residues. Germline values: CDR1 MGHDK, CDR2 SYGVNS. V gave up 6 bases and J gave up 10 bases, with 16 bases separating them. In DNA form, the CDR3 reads TGTGCCAGCAGGGTGCTCCATCACGGGGAGCAGTTCTTC. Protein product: CASRVLHHGEQFF.

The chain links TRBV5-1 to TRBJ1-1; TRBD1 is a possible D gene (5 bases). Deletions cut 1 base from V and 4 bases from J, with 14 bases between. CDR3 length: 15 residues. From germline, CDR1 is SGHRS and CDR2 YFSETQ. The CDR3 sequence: CASSLRSGEGTEAFF. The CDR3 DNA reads TGCGCCAGCAGCTTGCGCTCGGGGGAAGGCACTGAAGCTTTCTTT.

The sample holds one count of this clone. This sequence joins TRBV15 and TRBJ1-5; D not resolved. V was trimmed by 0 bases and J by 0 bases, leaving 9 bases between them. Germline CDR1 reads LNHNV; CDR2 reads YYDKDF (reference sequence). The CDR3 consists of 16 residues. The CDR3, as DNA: TGTGCCACCAGCAGAGAAGGGAGCCATAGCAATCAGCCCCAGCATTTT. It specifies CATSREGSHSNQPQHF.

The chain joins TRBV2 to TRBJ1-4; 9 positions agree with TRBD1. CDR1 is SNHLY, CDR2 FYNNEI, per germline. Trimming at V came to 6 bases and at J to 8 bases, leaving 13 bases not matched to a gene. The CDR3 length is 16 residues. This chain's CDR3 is CASSGPLQGAREKLFF. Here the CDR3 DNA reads TGTGCCAGCAGCGGACCCCTACAGGGGGCGAGGGAAAAACTGTTTTTT.

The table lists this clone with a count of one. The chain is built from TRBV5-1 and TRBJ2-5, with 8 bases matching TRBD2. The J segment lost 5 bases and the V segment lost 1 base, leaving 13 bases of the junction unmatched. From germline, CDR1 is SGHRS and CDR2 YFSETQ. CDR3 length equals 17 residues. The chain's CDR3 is CASSLTGSGITWETQYF. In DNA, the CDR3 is TGCGCCAGCAGCTTGACCGGTAGCGGGATTACGTGGGAGACCCAGTACTTC.

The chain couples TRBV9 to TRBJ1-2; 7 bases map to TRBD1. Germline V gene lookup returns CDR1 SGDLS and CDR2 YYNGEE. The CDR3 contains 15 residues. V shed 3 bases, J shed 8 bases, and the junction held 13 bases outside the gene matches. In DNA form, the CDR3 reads TGTGCCAGCAGCGCGGATAACAGGGGTATTGAAGGCTACACCTTC. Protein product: CASSADNRGIEGYTF.

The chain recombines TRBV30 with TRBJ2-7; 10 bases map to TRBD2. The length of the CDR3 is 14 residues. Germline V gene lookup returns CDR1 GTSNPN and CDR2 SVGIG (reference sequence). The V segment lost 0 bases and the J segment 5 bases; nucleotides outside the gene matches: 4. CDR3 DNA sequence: TGTGCCTGGAGTGTAGCGGGGGGGGTCCACGAGCAGTACTTC. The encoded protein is CAWSVAGGVHEQYF.

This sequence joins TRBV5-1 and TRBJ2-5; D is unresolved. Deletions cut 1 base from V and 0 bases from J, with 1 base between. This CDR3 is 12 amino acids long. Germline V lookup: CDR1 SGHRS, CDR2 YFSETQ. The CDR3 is CASSLYQETQYF. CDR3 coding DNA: TGCGCCAGCAGCTTGTACCAAGAGACCCAGTACTTC.

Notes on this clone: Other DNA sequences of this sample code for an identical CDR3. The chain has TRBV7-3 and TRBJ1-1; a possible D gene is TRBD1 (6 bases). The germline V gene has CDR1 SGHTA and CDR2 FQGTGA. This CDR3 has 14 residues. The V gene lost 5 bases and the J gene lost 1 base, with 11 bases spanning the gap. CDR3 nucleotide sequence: TGTGCCAGCAGCCCGGGACACCAGAACACTGAAGCTTTCTTT. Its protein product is CASSPGHQNTEAFF.

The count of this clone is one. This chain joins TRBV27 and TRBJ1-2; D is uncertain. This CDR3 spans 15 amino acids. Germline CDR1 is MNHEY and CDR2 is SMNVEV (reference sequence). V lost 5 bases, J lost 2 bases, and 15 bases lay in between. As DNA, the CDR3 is TGTGCCAGCAGTGCCTACACTGAGCCGAACTATGGCTACACCTTC. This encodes CASSAYTEPNYGYTF.

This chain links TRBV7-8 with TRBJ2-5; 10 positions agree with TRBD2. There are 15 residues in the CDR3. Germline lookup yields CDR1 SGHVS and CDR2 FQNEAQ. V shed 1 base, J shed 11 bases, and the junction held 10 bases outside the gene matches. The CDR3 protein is CASSLDGLAGDEQYF. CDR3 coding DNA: TGTGCCAGCAGCTTAGACGGGCTAGCGGGAGATGAGCAGTACTTC.

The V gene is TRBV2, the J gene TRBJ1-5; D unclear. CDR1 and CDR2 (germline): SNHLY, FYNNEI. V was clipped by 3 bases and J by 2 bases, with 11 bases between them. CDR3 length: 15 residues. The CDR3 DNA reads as TGTGCCAGCAGTGAGAGAGCTTTGGGCAATCAGCCCCAGCATTTT. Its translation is CASSERALGNQPQHF.

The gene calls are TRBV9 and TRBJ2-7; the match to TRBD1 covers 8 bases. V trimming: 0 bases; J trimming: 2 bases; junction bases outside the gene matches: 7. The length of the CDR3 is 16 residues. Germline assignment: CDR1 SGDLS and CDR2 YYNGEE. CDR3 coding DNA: TGTGCCAGCAGCGTAGGCAGGGGGCGTACCCCCTACGAGCAGTACTTC. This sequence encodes CASSVGRGRTPYEQYF.

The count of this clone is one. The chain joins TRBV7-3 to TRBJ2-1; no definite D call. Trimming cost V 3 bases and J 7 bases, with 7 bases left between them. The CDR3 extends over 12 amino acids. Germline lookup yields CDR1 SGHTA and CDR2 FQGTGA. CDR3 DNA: TGTGCCAGCAGCTTCCACGGGAATGAGCAGTTCTTC. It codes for CASSFHGNEQFF.

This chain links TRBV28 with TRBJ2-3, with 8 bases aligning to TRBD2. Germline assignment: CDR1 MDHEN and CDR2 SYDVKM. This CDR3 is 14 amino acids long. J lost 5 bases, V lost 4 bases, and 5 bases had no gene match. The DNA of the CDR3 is TGTGCCAGCAGTTCAGCGGGAGAGATAGATACGCAGTATTTT. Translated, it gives CASSSAGEIDTQYF.

This CDR3 reads CASSLTFGGALYEQYF. The CDR3 DNA reads as TGTGCCAGCAGCTTAACTTTTGGGGGCGCCCTCTACGAGCAGTACTTC. This sequence joins TRBV7-3 and TRBJ2-7; tentative D call: TRBD1 (6 bases). CDR1 and CDR2 (germline): SGHTA, FQGTGA. CDR3 length: 16 residues. The V and J ends lost 0 bases and 3 bases respectively, with 15 bases between them.

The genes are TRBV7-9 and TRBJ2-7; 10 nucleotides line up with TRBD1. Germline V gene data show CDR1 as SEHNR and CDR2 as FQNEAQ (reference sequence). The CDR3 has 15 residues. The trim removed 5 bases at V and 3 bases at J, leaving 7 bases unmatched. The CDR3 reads CASSARTGGDYEQYF. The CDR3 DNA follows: TGTGCCAGCAGCGCGCGGACAGGGGGGGACTACGAGCAGTACTTC.

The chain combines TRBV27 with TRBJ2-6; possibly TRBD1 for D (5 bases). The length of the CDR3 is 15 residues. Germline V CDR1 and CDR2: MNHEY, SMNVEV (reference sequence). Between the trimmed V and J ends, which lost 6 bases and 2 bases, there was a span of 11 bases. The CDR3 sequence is CASSPRATGANVLTF. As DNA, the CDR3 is TGTGCCAGCAGCCCCAGGGCGACTGGGGCCAACGTCCTGACTTTC.

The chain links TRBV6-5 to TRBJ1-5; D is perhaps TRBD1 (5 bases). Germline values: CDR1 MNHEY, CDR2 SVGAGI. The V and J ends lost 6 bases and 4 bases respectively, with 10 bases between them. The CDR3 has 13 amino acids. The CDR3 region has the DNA TGTGCCAGCAGCCCCGGGGGGAATCAGCCCCAGCATTTT. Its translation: CASSPGGNQPQHF.